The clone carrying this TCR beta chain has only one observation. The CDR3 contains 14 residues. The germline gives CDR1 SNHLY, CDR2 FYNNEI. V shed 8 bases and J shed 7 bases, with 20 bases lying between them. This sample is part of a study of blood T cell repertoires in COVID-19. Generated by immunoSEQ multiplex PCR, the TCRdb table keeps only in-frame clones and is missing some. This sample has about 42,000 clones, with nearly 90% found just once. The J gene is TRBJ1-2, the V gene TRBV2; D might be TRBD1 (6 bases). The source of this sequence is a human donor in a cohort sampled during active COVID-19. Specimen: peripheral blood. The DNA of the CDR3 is TGTGCCAGCCAGAGGACAGCCCTCGAGGGTGGCTACACCTTC. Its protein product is CASQRTALEGGYTF.